The T cell receptor (beta chain) under discussion was sequenced for a study of CD8 T cells in ankylosing spondylitis. CDR3 length equals 14 residues. The V end was cut by 6 bases, the J end by 2 bases, with 14 bases between. In germline, CDR1 is DFQATT, CDR2 SNEGSKA (reference sequence). For TCR beta, libraries came from quantitative 5'-RACE with molecular barcodes. A single record per CDR3 protein comes from TCRdb applying MiXCR to the 5' RACE reads. The profile shows 250,000 to 350,000 distinct CDR3 sequences, around 20% of them singletons. A note on this clonotype: The antigen is undetermined.

General study points: Ankylosing spondylitis blood seemed to carry a telltale TCR beta motif made of several highly homologous variants.

The specimen was blood, either unsorted or a sorted T cell fraction (not recorded which). The sequence was obtained from a male donor with ankylosing spondylitis or in good health (not recorded which). V and J are TRBV20-1 and TRBJ1-5; D not certain. The CDR3 region has the DNA TGCAGTGCCTCGGCCCCCCTGGGCAATCAGCCCCAGCATTTT. This codes for CSASAPLGNQPQHF.